This TCR beta chain originates from a study of tissue T cells after allogeneic stem cell transplantation. Notes on the study in general: Within patients, tissue anatomy strongly shaped TCR repertoire composition. Blood and spleen captured only part of the tissue TCR repertoire. Motif-based clustering found tissue-specific repertoire signatures shared across patients, though few clones were shared.

V shed 3 bases and J shed 8 bases, with 7 bases lying between them. CDR3 length: 11 residues. Germline CDR1 is LGHDT and CDR2 is YNNKQL (reference sequence). Comments on this clone: Its antigen is as yet unknown. These gene names are mouse names. The DNA ends 1 residue before the CDR3 does, and the rest of the CDR3 is filled in from the germline J gene. The identical CDR3 is also encoded by other nucleotide sequences in the sample.

TCRbeta CDR3 was sequenced at survey depth with template counts. Profiling relied on immunoSEQ multiplex PCR, and the TCRdb table lists in-frame clones only, not all of them. The table shows 40,000 to 50,000 clones, with over 70% occurring only once. The V call is TRBV4, the J call TRBJ1-1; D gene uncertain. The sequenced sample was sorted cells pooled from one or two spleens. This receptor was identified in a pool of C57BL/6 mice in good health. CDR3 DNA (partial): TGTGCCAGCAGCTATGGGAGGGAAGTCTTC. Translating gives CASSYGREVF. The full CDR3 sequence reads CASSYGREVFF.